The entry below gives a single T cell receptor (beta chain) sequence along with its context. Sequencing used immunoSEQ multiplex PCR; TCRdb keeps in-frame clones, though not all of them. The sample records 30,000 to 35,000 clones, 93% being singletons. This sample is part of a study of blood T cell repertoires in COVID-19. CDR1 is KGHSH and CDR2 is LQKENI in the germline V gene. The CDR3 covers 16 residues. V shed 5 bases and J shed 0 bases, with 16 bases lying between them. Source material: peripheral blood. The chain employs TRBV18 and TRBJ1-2; D unclear. The sequence derives from a human donor in a cohort sampled during active COVID-19. The CDR3 nucleotides read TGTGCCAGCTCAGAGATGGAGGTGGCGTCTAACTATGGCTACACCTTC. Translation: CASSEMEVASNYGYTF. The full variable domain, its missing parts supplied by reference TRBV18 and TRBJ1-2, is NAGVMQNPRHLVRRRGQEARLRCSPMKGHSHVYWYRQLPEEGLKFMVYLQKENIIDESGMPKERFSAEFPKEGPSILRIQQVVRGDSAAYFCASSEMEVASNYGYTFGSGTRLTVV.